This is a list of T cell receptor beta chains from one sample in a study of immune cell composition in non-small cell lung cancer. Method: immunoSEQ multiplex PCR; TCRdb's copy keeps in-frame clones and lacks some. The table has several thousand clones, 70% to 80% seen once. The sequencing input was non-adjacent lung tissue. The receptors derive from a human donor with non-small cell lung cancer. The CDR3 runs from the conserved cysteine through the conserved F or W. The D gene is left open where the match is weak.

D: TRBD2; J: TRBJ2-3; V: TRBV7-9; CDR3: CASSPRTSSADTQYF
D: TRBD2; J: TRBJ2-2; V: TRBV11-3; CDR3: CASSFSGGPGTGELFF
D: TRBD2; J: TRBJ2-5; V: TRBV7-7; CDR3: CASSLTGTSGDTQYF
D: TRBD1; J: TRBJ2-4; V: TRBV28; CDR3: CASRTGTGVSRGLQYF
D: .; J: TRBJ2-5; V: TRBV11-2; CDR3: CASSLSGVQETQYF
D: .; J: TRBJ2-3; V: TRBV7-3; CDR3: CASSLTSLDTQYF
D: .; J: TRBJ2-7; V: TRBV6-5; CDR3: CASRGRGLSYEQYF
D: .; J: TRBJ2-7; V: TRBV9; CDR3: CASGPQGGEQYF
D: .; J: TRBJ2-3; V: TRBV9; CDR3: CASSLTDGGTDTQYF
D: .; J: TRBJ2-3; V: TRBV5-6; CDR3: CALSSQGRSDTQYF
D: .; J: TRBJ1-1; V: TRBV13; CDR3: CASSFPGNTEAFF
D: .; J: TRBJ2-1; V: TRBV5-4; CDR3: CASSLERSNEQFF
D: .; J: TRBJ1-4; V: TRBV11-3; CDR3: CASSQDEKGLNEKLFF
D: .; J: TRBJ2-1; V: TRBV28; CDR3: CASGGIYNEQFF
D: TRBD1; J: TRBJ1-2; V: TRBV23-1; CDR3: CASSTRTGANYGYTF
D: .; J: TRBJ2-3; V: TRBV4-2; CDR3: CASSQEALTQYF
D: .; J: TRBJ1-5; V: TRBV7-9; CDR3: CASSPSVGHYSNQPQHF
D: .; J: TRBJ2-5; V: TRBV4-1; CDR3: CASSQGRLETQYF
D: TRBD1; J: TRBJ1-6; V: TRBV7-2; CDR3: CASSSLRTGENSPLHF
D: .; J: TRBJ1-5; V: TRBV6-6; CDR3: CASSYSAQPQHF
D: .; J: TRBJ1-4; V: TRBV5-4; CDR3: CASSLKNPGGNEKLFF
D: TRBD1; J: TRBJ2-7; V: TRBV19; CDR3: CASSSRAGTDSYEQYF
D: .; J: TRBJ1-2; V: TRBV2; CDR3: CATRQNFYGYTF
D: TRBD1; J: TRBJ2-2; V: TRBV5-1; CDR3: CASRAETGGWTGELFF
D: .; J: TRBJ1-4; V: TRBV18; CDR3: CASSPIQGGEKLFF
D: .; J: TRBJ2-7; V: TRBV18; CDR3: CASSPARDYEQYF
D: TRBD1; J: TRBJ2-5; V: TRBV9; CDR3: CASSAFVDRAEETQYF
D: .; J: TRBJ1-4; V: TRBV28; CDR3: CASSLGALELFF
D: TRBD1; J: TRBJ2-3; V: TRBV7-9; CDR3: CASSPPADRGQYF
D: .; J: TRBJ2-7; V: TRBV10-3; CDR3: CAIRGQKSLGSYEQYF
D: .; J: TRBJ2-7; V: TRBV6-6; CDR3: CASRPSGGRRYEQYF
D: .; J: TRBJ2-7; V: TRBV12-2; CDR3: CASRLPGRGLLTFYEQYF
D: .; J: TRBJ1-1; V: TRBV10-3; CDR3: CAISDSLVTGDTEAFF
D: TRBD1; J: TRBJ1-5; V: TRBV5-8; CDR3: CASSRQGNNQPQHF
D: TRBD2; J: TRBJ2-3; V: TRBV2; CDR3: CARRGSGGPTDTQYF
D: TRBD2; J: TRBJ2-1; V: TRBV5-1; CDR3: CASSFLAGGWGNEQFF
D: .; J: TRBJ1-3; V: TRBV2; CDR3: CASSSVRAGNTIYF
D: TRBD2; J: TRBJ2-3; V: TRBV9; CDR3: CASSAPTSGGTDTQYF
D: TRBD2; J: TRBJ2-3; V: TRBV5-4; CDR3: CASSLVSSGNTDTQYF
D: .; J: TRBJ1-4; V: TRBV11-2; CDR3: CASSSSGQGEKLFF
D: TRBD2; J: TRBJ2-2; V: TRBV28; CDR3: CASSFAGTSGAGELFF
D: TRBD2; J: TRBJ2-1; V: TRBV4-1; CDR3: CASSQVDLGLAGNNEQFF
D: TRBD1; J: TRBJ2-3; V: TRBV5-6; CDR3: CASSRGTGSSTDTQYF
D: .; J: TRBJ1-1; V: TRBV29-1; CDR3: CSAKTGMNTEAFF
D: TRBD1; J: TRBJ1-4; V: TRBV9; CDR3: CASSVGQGADATNEKLFF
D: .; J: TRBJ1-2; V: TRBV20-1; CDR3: CSARGGGYTF
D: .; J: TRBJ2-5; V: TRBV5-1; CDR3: CASGEPRETQYF
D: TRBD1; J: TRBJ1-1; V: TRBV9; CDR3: CASSVVLGTANTEAFF
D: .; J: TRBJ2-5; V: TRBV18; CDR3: CASSPPSGVETQYF
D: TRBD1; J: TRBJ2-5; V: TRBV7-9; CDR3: CASSLTGKIGQETQYF
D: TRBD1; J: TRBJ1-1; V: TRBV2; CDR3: CASSRDRDTEAFF
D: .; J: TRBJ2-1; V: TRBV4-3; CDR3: CASSHGLAPYNEQFF
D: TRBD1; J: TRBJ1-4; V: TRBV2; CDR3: CASSPWGTDNEKLFF
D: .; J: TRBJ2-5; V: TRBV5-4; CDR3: CASSAPTVGETQYF
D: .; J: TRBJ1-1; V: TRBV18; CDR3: CASSPNRETEAFF
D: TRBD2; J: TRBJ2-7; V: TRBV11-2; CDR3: CASSPRLLSGGGYEQYF
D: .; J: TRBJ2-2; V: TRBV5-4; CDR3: CASSSRTVRTGELFF
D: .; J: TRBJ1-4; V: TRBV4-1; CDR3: CASSQGETFSTTNEKLFF
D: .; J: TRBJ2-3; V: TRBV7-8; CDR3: CASSLALAWTTQYF